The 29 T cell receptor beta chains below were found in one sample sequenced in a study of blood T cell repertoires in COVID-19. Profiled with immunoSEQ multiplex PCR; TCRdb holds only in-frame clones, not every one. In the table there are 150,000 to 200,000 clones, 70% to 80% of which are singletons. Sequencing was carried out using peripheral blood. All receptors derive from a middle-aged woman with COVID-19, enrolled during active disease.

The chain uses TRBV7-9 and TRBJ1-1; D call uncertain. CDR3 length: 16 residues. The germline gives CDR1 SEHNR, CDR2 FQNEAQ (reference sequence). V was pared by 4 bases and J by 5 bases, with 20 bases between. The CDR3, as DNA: TGTGCCAGCAGCTCGACGAGCCGAGGAGAAACGACTGAAGCTTTCTTT. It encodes CASSSTSRGETTEAFF.

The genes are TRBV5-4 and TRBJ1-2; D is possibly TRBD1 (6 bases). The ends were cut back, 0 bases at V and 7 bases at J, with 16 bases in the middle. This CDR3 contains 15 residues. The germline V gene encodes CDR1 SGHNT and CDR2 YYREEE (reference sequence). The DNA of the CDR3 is TGTGCCAGCAGCTTGGTAATACAGGGTCTCTCTGGCTACACCTTC. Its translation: CASSLVIQGLSGYTF.

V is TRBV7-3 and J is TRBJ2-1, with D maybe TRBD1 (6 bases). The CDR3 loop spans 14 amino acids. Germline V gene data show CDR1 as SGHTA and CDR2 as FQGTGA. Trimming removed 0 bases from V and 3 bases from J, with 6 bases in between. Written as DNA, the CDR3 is TGTGCCAGCAGCTTAACAGGGGGCTACAATGAGCAGTTCTTC. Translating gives CASSLTGGYNEQFF. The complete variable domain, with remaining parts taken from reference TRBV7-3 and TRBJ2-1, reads GAGVSQTPSNKVTEKGKYVELRCDPISGHTALYWYRQSLGQGPEFLIYFQGTGAADDSGLPNDRFFAVRPEGSVSTLKIQRTERGDSAVYLCASSLTGGYNEQFFGPGTRLTVL.

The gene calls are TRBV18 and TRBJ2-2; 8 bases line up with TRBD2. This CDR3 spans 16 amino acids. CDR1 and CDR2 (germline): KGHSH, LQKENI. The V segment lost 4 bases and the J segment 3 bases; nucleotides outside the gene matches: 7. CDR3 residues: CASSRWEAGDTGELFF. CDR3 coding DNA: TGTGCCAGCTCACGCTGGGAAGCGGGGGACACCGGGGAGCTGTTTTTT.

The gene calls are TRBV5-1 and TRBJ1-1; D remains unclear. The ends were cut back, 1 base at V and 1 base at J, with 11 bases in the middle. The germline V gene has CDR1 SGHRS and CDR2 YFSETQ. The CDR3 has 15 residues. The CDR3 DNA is TGCGCCAGCAGCTTGACGAGGGTCTCGAACACTGAAGCTTTCTTT. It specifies CASSLTRVSNTEAFF.

The CDR3 region is CASSLRRGEADTQYF. The CDR3 bases are TGTGCCAGCAGCTTAAGGAGGGGAGAAGCTGATACGCAGTATTTT. This chain joins TRBV5-4 and TRBJ2-3; maybe TRBD2 (6 bases). CDR3 length: 15 amino acids. Germline CDR1 and CDR2: SGHNT and YYREEE (reference sequence). The ends were cut back, 2 bases at V and 6 bases at J, with 16 bases in the middle.

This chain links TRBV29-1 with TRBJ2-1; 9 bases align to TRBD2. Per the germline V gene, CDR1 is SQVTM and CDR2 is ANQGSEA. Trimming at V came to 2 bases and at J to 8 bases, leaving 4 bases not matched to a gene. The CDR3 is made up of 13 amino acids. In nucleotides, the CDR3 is TGCAGCGTTGAACCTAGCGGGAACTATGAGCAGTTCTTC. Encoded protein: CSVEPSGNYEQFF.

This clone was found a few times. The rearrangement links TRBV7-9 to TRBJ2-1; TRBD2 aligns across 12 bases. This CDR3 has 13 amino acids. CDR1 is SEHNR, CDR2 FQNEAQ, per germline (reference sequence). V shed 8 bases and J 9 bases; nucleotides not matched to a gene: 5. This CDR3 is CASGTSGQVEQFF. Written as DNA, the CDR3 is TGTGCCAGCGGGACTAGCGGGCAAGTTGAGCAGTTCTTC.

The CDR3 sequence is CASSEVIGSGDLQETQYF. The DNA of the CDR3 is TGTGCCAGCAGTGAAGTAATCGGGAGCGGGGACCTCCAAGAGACCCAGTACTTC. This rearrangement joins TRBV6-1 to TRBJ2-5; 7 bases map to TRBD2. Germline V gene data show CDR1 as MNHNS and CDR2 as SASEGT. The ends lost 1 base at V and 1 base at J; junction bases unmatched: 12. The CDR3 runs 18 residues.

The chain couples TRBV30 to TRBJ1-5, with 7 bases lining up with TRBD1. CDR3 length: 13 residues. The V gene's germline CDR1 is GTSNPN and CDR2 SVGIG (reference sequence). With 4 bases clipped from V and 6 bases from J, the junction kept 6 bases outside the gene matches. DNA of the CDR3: TGTGCCTGGACAGGGGGTGGAACTCAGCCCCAGCATTTT. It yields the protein CAWTGGGTQPQHF.

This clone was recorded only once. The CDR3 here is CASSLASGGTGELFF. CDR3 nucleotides: TGTGCCAGCAGCTTAGCGTCAGGGGGCACCGGGGAGCTGTTTTTT. This rearrangement joins TRBV7-8 to TRBJ2-2, with 7 bases fitting TRBD1. CDR1 and CDR2 from the germline V gene are SGHVS and FQNEAQ. J gave up 4 bases and V 0 bases, and 2 bases lay outside the gene matches. The CDR3 loop spans 15 amino acids.

The DNA of the CDR3 is TGTGCCACCAGCAGAGTAATAGCTAGCGGGGGATACAATGAGCAGTTCTTC. This translates into CATSRVIASGGYNEQFF. The chain links TRBV15 to TRBJ2-1; TRBD2 agrees at 10 bases. With 1 base clipped from V and 4 bases from J, the junction kept 7 bases outside the gene matches. This CDR3 is 17 amino acids long. CDR1 is LNHNV, CDR2 YYDKDF, per germline (reference sequence).

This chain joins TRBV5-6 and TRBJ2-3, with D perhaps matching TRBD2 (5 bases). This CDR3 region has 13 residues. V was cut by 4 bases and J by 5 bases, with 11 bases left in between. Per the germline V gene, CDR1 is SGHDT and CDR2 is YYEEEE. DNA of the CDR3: TGTGCCAGCAGCCCCTCGGGAAGAGATACGCAGTATTTT. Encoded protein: CASSPSGRDTQYF. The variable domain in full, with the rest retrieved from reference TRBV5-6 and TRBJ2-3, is DAGVTQSPTHLIKTRGQQVTLRCSPKSGHDTVSWYQQALGQGPQFIFQYYEEEERQRGNFPDRFSGHQFPNYSSELNVNALLLGDSALYLCASSPSGRDTQYFGPGTRLTVL.

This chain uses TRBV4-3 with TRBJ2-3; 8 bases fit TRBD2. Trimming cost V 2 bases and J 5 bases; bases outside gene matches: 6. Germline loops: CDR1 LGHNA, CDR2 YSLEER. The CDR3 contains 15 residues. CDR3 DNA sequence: TGCGCCAGCAGCCAAACGGGGGGGGTTGGAGATACGCAGTATTTT. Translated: CASSQTGGVGDTQYF.

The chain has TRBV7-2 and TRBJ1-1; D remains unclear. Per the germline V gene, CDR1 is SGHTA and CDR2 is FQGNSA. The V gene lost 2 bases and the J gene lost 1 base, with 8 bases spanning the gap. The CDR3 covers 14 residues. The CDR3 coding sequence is TGTGCCAGCAGCTTATCTCGGTGGAACACTGAAGCTTTCTTT. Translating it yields CASSLSRWNTEAFF.

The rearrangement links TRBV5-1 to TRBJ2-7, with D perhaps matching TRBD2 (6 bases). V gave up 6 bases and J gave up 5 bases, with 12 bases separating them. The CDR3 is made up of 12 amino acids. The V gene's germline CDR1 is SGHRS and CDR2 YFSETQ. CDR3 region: CASTGTGDEQYF. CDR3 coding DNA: TGCGCCAGCACCGGTACGGGGGACGAGCAGTACTTC.

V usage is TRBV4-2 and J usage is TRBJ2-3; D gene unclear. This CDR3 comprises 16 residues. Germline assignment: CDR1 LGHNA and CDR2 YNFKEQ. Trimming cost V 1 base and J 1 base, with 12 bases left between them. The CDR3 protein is CASSQVVAYGTDTQYF. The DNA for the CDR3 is TGTGCCAGCAGCCAAGTCGTAGCTTATGGCACAGATACGCAGTATTTT.

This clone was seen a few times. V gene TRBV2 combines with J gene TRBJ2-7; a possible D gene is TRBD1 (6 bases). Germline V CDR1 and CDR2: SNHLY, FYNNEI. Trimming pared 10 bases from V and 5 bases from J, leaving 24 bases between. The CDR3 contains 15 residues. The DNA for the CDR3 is TGTGCCACCGGGGCCCAGGGGCCATCTAGGGACGAGCAGTACTTC. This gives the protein CATGAQGPSRDEQYF. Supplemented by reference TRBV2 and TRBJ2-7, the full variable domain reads EPEVTQTPSHQVTQMGQEVILRCVPISNHLYFYWYRQILGQKVEFLVSFYNNEISEKSEIFDDQFSVERPDGSNFTLKIRSTKLEDSAMYFCATGAQGPSRDEQYFGPGTRLTVT.

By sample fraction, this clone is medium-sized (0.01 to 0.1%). Here the CDR3 DNA reads TGTGCCAGCAGCTTGGAGGTAGCGGGAGCCTACGAGCAGTACTTC. It translates to CASSLEVAGAYEQYF. The rearrangement links TRBV5-5 to TRBJ2-7; 9 bases align to TRBD2. The J segment lost 2 bases and the V segment lost 0 bases, leaving 3 bases of the junction unmatched. This CDR3 region has 15 residues. The germline V gene encodes CDR1 SGHKS and CDR2 YYEKEE (reference sequence).

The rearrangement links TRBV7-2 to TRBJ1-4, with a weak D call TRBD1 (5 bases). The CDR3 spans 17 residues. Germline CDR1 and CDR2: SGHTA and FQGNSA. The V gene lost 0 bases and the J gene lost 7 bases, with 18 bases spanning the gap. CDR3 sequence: CASSLAPGNGDSEKLFF. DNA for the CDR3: TGTGCCAGCAGCTTAGCGCCAGGGAATGGTGATAGTGAAAAACTGTTTTTT.

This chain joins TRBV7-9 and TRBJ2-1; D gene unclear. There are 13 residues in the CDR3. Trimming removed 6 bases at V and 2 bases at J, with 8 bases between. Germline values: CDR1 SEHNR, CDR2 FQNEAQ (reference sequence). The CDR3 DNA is TGTGCCAGCAGTACAAATGCCTACAATGAGCAGTTCTTC. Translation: CASSTNAYNEQFF.

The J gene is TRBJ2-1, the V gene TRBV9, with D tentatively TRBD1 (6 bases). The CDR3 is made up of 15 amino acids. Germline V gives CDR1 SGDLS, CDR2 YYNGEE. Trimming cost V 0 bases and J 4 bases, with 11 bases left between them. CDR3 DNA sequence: TGTGCCAGCAGCGTAGGCCCCGACAGGTACAATGAGCAGTTCTTC. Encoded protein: CASSVGPDRYNEQFF. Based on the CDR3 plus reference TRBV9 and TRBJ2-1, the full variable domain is DSGVTQTPKHLITATGQRVTLRCSPRSGDLSVYWYQQSLDQGLQFLIQYYNGEERAKGNILERFSAQQFPDLHSELNLSSLELGDSALYFCASSVGPDRYNEQFFGPGTRLTVL.

The CDR3 sequence: CASRGGGLAKNIQYF. CDR3 sequence (DNA): TGTGCCAGCAGGGGAGGGGGGTTAGCCAAAAACATTCAGTACTTC. The chain is built from TRBV6-5 and TRBJ2-4; tentatively, D is TRBD2 (7 bases). This CDR3 region has 15 residues. The germline V gene encodes CDR1 MNHEY and CDR2 SVGAGI. The V gene lost 6 bases and the J gene lost 0 bases, with 12 bases spanning the gap.

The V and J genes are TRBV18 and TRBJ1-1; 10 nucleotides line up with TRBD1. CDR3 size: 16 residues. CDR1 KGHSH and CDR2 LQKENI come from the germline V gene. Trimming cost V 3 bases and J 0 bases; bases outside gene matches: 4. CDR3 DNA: TGTGCCAGCTCACCGGGGACAGGGGTTATGAACACTGAAGCTTTCTTT. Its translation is CASSPGTGVMNTEAFF. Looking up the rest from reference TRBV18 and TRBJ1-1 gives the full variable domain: NAGVMQNPRHLVRRRGQEARLRCSPMKGHSHVYWYRQLPEEGLKFMVYLQKENIIDESGMPKERFSAEFPKEGPSILRIQQVVRGDSAAYFCASSPGTGVMNTEAFFGQGTRLTVV.

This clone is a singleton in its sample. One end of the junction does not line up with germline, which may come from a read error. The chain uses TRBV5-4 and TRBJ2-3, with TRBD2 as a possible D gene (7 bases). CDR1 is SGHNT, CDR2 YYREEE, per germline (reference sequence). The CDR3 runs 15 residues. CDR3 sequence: CASSLVRGAKDTQYF. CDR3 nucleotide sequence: TGTGCCAGCAGTTTGGTCCGGGGGGCGAAAGATACGCAGTATTTT.

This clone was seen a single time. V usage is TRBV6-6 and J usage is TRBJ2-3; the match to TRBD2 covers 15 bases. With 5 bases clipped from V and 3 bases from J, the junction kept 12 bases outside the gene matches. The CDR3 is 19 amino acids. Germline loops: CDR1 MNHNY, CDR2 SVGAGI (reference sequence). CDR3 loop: CASSLGLAGGLKGTDTQYF. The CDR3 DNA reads TGTGCCAGCAGTCTCGGACTAGCGGGAGGGCTTAAAGGGACAGATACGCAGTATTTT.

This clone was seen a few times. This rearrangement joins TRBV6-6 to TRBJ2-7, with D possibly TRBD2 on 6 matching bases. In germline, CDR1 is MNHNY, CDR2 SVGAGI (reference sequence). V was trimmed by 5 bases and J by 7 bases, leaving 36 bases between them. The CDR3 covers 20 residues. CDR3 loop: CASSPTSKPGSYYTMGEQYF. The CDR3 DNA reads TGTGCCAGCAGTCCCACCTCCAAGCCCGGGAGCTATTACACTATGGGGGAGCAGTACTTC.

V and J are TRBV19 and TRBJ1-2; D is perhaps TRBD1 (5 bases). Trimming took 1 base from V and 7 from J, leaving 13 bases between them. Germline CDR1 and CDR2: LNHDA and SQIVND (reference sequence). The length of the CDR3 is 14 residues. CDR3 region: CASSIAPQGGGYTF. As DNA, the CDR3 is TGTGCCAGTAGTATAGCCCCCCAGGGAGGTGGCTACACCTTC.

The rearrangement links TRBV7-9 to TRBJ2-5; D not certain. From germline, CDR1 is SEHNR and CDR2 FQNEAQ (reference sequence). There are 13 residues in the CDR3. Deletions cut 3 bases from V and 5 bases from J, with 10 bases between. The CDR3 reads CASSFGQWETQYF. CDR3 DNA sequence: TGTGCCAGCAGCTTTGGCCAGTGGGAGACCCAGTACTTC.